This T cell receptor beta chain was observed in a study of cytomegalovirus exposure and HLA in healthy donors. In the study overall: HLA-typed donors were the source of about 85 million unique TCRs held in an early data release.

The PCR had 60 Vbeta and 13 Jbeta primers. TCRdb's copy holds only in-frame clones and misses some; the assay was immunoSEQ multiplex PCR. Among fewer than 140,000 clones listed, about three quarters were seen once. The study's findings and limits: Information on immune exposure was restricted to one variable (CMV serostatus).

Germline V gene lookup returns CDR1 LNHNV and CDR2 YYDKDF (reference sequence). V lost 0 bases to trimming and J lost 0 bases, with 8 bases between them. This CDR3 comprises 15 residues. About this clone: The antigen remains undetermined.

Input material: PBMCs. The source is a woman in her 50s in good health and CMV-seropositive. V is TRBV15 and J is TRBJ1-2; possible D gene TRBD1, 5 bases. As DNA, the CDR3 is TGTGCCACCAGCAGAGAGGGAGGGGCTAACTATGGCTACACCTTC. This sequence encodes CATSREGGANYGYTF.